This TCR beta chain was recorded in a study of prognosis after radiotherapy for stage I lung cancer. The wider study: Concurrent therapy was given to no patient receiving stereotactic body radiotherapy.

This clonotype was counted ten times or more. The genomic DNA TCR beta CDR3 region underwent two rounds of multiplex PCR. With primers specific to each TRBV and TRBJ gene, the first-round PCR was performed. TCRdb re-called the multiplex PCR reads with MiXCR, one entry per CDR3 protein. The sample holds 38,000 or so distinct CDR3 sequences, around 24% seen once. This sample comprised PBMCs, obtained before or after stereotactic body radiation therapy (not recorded which). The sequence derives from a donor of 50 years or more with non-small cell lung cancer.

CDR3 sequence reads: CASSPSRGQLKENEQFF. As DNA, the CDR3 is TGTGCCAGCAGTCCCAGCCGAGGACAGTTAAAAGAAAATGAGCAGTTCTTC. The chain carries TRBV27 and TRBJ2-1; D is possibly TRBD1 (6 bases). There are 17 residues in the CDR3. V was pared by 5 bases and J by 7 bases, with 24 bases between. CDR1 and CDR2 (germline): MNHEY, SMNVEV (reference sequence).